Below are 24 T cell receptor beta chains sequenced from a single sample in a study of T cell clones after liver transplantation. Clones were read by immunoSEQ multiplex PCR, and TCRdb kept only the in-frame ones, dropping some. The sample contains tens of thousands of clones, roughly 80% of which appear only once. The material was CD4+ T cells from blood, obtained 12 months after liver transplant. The source is a human patient who received a liver transplant. Some T cells may arise from the graft donor.

The rearrangement uses TRBV9 and TRBJ2-1; 9 nucleotides match TRBD2. Trimming took 3 bases from V and 3 from J; bases not matched to a gene: 7. The CDR3 has 16 amino acids. Germline-derived CDR1 and CDR2 are SGDLS and YYNGEE. CDR3 loop: CASSGGREGLYNEQFF. In DNA, the CDR3 is TGTGCCAGCAGCGGAGGGCGGGAGGGCCTCTACAATGAGCAGTTCTTC.

The rearrangement joins TRBV11-2 to TRBJ2-3, with 10 nucleotides matching TRBD2. The CDR3 has 16 residues. Germline V gene sequence: CDR1 SGHAT, CDR2 FQNNGV. The V segment lost 6 bases and the J segment 9 bases; nucleotides outside the gene matches: 15. CDR3 in DNA: TGTGCCAGCAGACCCACTAGCGGGGAGCCCGCTGTGACGCAGTATTTT. Translation: CASRPTSGEPAVTQYF.

The rearrangement links TRBV7-2 to TRBJ1-2; D call uncertain. The CDR3 sequence is 15 residues long. The ends were cut back, 5 bases at V and 8 bases at J, with 21 bases in the middle. Per germline, CDR1 SGHTA and CDR2 FQGNSA. The DNA for the CDR3 is TGTGCCAGCAGCCCCGATCTTATTGGGTCTGGAGGCTACACCTTC. Its translation: CASSPDLIGSGGYTF.

The chain links TRBV19 to TRBJ2-2, with D unresolved. Germline CDR1 and CDR2: LNHDA and SQIVND (reference sequence). Trimming removed 4 bases at V and 6 bases at J, with 6 bases between. CDR3 size: 12 residues. The DNA of the CDR3 is TGTGCCAGTAGTACGGGCGCCGGGGAGCTGTTTTTT. This translates into CASSTGAGELFF.

The genes are TRBV29-1 and TRBJ2-1, with 8 positions matching TRBD2. V dropped 4 bases and J dropped 3; count of bases not matched to a gene: 14. The germline CDR1 and CDR2 sequences are SQVTM and ANQGSEA. CDR3 length: 17 residues. The CDR3 sequence: CSVAIGREAGVYNEQFF. The DNA for the CDR3 is TGCAGCGTTGCTATCGGGAGGGAGGCCGGTGTCTACAATGAGCAGTTCTTC.

The chain carries TRBV19 and TRBJ1-1; a possible D gene is TRBD1 (5 bases). V was shortened by 7 bases and J by 4 bases, with 16 bases between the two germline ends. CDR3 length equals 14 residues. Germline V gene data show CDR1 as LNHDA and CDR2 as SQIVND (reference sequence). The DNA of the CDR3 is TGTGCCAGTAACCCGGGGCGGTCGAGCACTGAAGCTTTCTTT. This encodes CASNPGRSSTEAFF.

The chain recombines TRBV9 with TRBJ1-5; 8 positions match TRBD1. The CDR3 sequence is 15 residues long. Germline V gives CDR1 SGDLS, CDR2 YYNGEE. Trimming at V came to 0 bases and at J to 7 bases, leaving 6 bases not matched to a gene. The chain's CDR3 is CASSVDGTGSQPQHF. DNA of the CDR3: TGTGCCAGCAGCGTAGACGGGACAGGTTCACAGCCCCAGCATTTT.

This chain links TRBV27 with TRBJ1-1; tentative D call: TRBD1 (5 bases). Germline V gene data show CDR1 as MNHEY and CDR2 as SMNVEV (reference sequence). V gave up 1 base and J gave up 8 bases, with 8 bases separating them. The CDR3 covers 12 residues. As DNA, the CDR3 is TGTGCCAGCAGTTTATGGGGGGAGGAAGCTTTCTTT. Translated, it gives CASSLWGEEAFF.

The chain uses TRBV25-1 and TRBJ2-7, with a weak D call TRBD1 (6 bases). Germline V gene sequence: CDR1 MGHDK, CDR2 SYGVNS. Trimming cost V 2 bases and J 1 base, with 12 bases left between them. This CDR3 spans 15 amino acids. CDR3 loop: CASSEVRGLSYEQYF. CDR3 sequence (DNA): TGTGCCAGCAGTGAAGTGAGGGGGTTATCCTACGAGCAGTACTTC.

About this clone itself: At the DNA level, this CDR3 is encoded by other sequences in the same sample as well. The chain carries TRBV5-1 and TRBJ2-5, with D perhaps assigned TRBD1 or TRBD2 (5 bases each). The V end lost 3 bases, the J end lost 5 bases, and 14 bases lay between the germline ends. Germline V lookup: CDR1 SGHRS, CDR2 YFSETQ. The CDR3 spans 14 residues. The CDR3 spells CASSSGTGRETQYF. For the CDR3, the DNA is TGCGCCAGCAGCTCGGGCACGGGACGGGAGACCCAGTACTTC.

This clone has only a few counts. The chain couples TRBV18 to TRBJ1-1; D possibly corresponds to TRBD1 (5 bases). CDR1 is KGHSH and CDR2 is LQKENI in the germline V gene. Trimming cost V 3 bases and J 4 bases, with 12 bases left between them. The CDR3 consists of 14 residues. CDR3 residues: CASSPGSGRTEAFF. Here the CDR3 DNA reads TGTGCCAGCTCACCTGGATCGGGACGCACTGAAGCTTTCTTT.

The rearrangement joins TRBV7-9 to TRBJ2-5; D is unresolved. V lost 7 bases and J lost 1, with 10 bases in between. This CDR3 is 13 amino acids long. CDR1 is SEHNR, CDR2 FQNEAQ, per germline (reference sequence). CDR3 amino acids: CASTQSPQETQYF. The CDR3 nucleotides are TGTGCCAGCACTCAGAGTCCCCAAGAGACCCAGTACTTC.

This sequence joins TRBV5-6 and TRBJ1-5; 7 nucleotides match TRBD1. Losses at the gene ends were 1 base for V and 6 bases for J; bases not matched to a gene: 1. The CDR3 is made up of 13 amino acids. In germline, CDR1 is SGHDT, CDR2 YYEEEE. The CDR3 DNA sequence: TGTGCCAGCAGCTTGACAGGGGCTCAGCCCCAGCATTTT. This codes for CASSLTGAQPQHF.

The chain recombines TRBV7-2 with TRBJ1-1; D is undetermined. The CDR3 is 15 residues long. Germline V gene lookup returns CDR1 SGHTA and CDR2 FQGNSA. V lost 2 bases and J lost 4, with 14 bases in between. CDR3 sequence (DNA): TGTGCCAGCAGCTTACGGCCGGAGGTGGGCACTGAAGCTTTCTTT. Translated, it gives CASSLRPEVGTEAFF.

This clone has only one observation. J is TRBJ2-5 and V is TRBV27, with D tentatively TRBD1 (6 bases). Germline CDR1 and CDR2: MNHEY and SMNVEV (reference sequence). V was clipped by 3 bases and J by 7 bases, with 12 bases between them. This CDR3 is built from 13 residues. The CDR3 protein is CASSLTGRVTQYF. The CDR3 DNA is TGTGCCAGCAGTTTGACAGGTCGTGTGACCCAGTACTTC.

This rearrangement joins TRBV10-2 to TRBJ1-4; 10 bases map to TRBD1. The CDR3 totals 17 residues. The germline CDR1 and CDR2 sequences are WSHSY and SAAADI. V lost 3 bases, J lost 3 bases, and 7 bases stayed unmatched. This chain's CDR3 is CASSDSSGTGANEKLFF. Here the CDR3 DNA reads TGCGCCAGCAGTGATTCTTCCGGGACAGGGGCTAATGAAAAACTGTTTTTT.

The chain is built from TRBV29-1 and TRBJ2-1; 12 bases line up with TRBD2. The CDR3 has 14 residues. Unmatched junction bases numbered 6, after V lost 0 bases and J lost 12 bases. Germline loops: CDR1 SQVTM, CDR2 ANQGSEA. The CDR3 reads CSVEDPSGRAGQFF. The CDR3 DNA is TGCAGCGTTGAAGATCCTAGCGGGAGGGCCGGGCAGTTCTTC.

The chain uses TRBV5-6 and TRBJ2-2; D uncertain. The CDR3 totals 14 residues. V was cut by 5 bases and J by 1 base, with 9 bases left in between. Germline V gene sequence: CDR1 SGHDT, CDR2 YYEEEE. The CDR3 DNA sequence: TGTGCCAGCAGGGACGACTTGAACACCGGGGAGCTGTTTTTT. It yields the protein CASRDDLNTGELFF.

CDR3: CASSWGPIRQNTEAFF. CDR3 in DNA: TGCGCCAGCAGCTGGGGGCCCATACGACAGAACACTGAAGCTTTCTTT. The gene calls are TRBV5-1 and TRBJ1-1; a possible D gene is TRBD1 (6 bases). Germline assignment: CDR1 SGHRS and CDR2 YFSETQ. The CDR3 length is 16 residues. Trimming took 3 bases from V and 1 from J, leaving 16 bases between them. The full variable domain, in which reference TRBV5-1 and TRBJ1-1 provide the parts outside the CDR3, is KAGVTQTPRYLIKTRGQQVTLSCSPISGHRSVSWYQQTPGQGLQFLFEYFSETQRNKGNFPGRFSGRQFSNSRSEMNVSTLELGDSALYLCASSWGPIRQNTEAFFGQGTRLTVV.

The J gene is TRBJ2-5, the V gene TRBV5-1; no clear D gene. Germline V gene sequence: CDR1 SGHRS, CDR2 YFSETQ. With 3 bases removed from V and 1 base from J, the gap between germline ends came to 7 bases. The CDR3 has 13 residues. The CDR3 bases are TGCGCCAGCAGCTACGCAGCCCAAGAGACCCAGTACTTC. Its protein product is CASSYAAQETQYF.

The J gene is TRBJ2-7, the V gene TRBV6-5; tentative D call: TRBD2 (5 bases). This CDR3 contains 15 residues. The germline V and J ends were trimmed by 4 bases and 3 bases, with 16 bases remaining between them. The V gene's germline CDR1 is MNHEY and CDR2 SVGAGI. The CDR3 bases are TGTGCCAGCAGTTCAACTCGTTTCGGGGTCTACGAGCAGTACTTC. Translating gives CASSSTRFGVYEQYF.

This clone has more than one count but fewer than ten. The chain links TRBV27 to TRBJ2-2; TRBD2 matches 11 bases. The length of the CDR3 is 19 residues. Germline V lookup: CDR1 MNHEY, CDR2 SMNVEV (reference sequence). Trimming at V came to 0 bases and at J to 3 bases, leaving 9 bases not matched to a gene. DNA for the CDR3: TGTGCCAGCAGTTTATCTCTTAGCGGGAGGGCCGGGGACACCGGGGAGCTGTTTTTT. This gives the protein CASSLSLSGRAGDTGELFF.

The rearrangement joins TRBV28 to TRBJ2-4; 8 positions match TRBD1. The length of the CDR3 is 17 residues. The ends lost 3 bases at V and 4 bases at J; junction bases unmatched: 11. Germline assignment: CDR1 MDHEN and CDR2 SYDVKM. The CDR3 region is CASSFSGQGGRKNIQYF. The CDR3, as DNA: TGTGCCAGCAGTTTTTCAGGACAGGGCGGGCGGAAAAACATTCAGTACTTC. The variable domain in full, with the rest retrieved from reference TRBV28 and TRBJ2-4, is DVKVTQSSRYLVKRTGEKVFLECVQDMDHENMFWYRQDPGLGLRLIYFSYDVKMKEKGDIPEGYSVSREKKERFSLILESASTNQTSMYLCASSFSGQGGRKNIQYFGAGTRLSVL.

The rearrangement joins TRBV7-2 to TRBJ2-3; D tentatively reads TRBD1 or TRBD2 (5 bases each). The V gene lost 1 base and the J gene lost 2 bases, with 13 bases spanning the gap. Germline CDR1 and CDR2: SGHTA and FQGNSA. This CDR3 spans 16 amino acids. The DNA of the CDR3 is TGTGCCAGCAGCTTAGATGGGGACGGCTTCACAGATACGCAGTATTTT. This codes for CASSLDGDGFTDTQYF.